These 8 T cell receptor beta chains originate from one sample sequenced in a study of cytomegalovirus exposure and HLA in healthy donors. The study ran its PCR with 60 Vbeta and 13 Jbeta primers. Clones were sequenced by immunoSEQ multiplex PCR, and TCRdb holds only the in-frame ones, with some missing. Its listing shows 150,000 to 200,000 clones. Input material: PBMCs. Every receptor here comes from a woman between 18 and 29 years old in good health and CMV-seropositive.

The rearrangement links TRBV6-6 to TRBJ2-7, with 7 bases lining up with TRBD2. The V and J ends lost 7 bases and 3 bases, in that order; junction bases with no gene match: 9. The CDR3 loop spans 14 amino acids. The germline CDR1 and CDR2 sequences are MNHNY and SVGAGI (reference sequence). CDR3 nucleotides: TGTGCCAGCATAGGGCAGGGCGGGGGCTACGAGCAGTACTTC. It encodes CASIGQGGGYEQYF.

Concerning this clone itself: This sample includes further DNA sequences coding for the same CDR3. This chain uses TRBV18 with TRBJ1-2; D gene uncertain. Trimming pared 3 bases from V and 2 bases from J, leaving 7 bases between. Germline V gives CDR1 KGHSH, CDR2 LQKENI. The CDR3 is 13 amino acids. CDR3 region: CASSPDTNYGYTF. CDR3 coding DNA: TGTGCCAGCTCACCCGACACCAACTATGGCTACACCTTC.

The rearrangement links TRBV6-5 to TRBJ2-7; no firm D call. V was cut by 0 bases and J by 7 bases, with 13 bases left in between. This CDR3 region has 14 residues. CDR1 and CDR2 from the germline V gene are MNHEY and SVGAGI. The CDR3 DNA is TGTGCCAGCAGTTACTCTGGGCCCCCCTGGGAGCAGTACTTC. Its protein is CASSYSGPPWEQYF.

V and J are TRBV2 and TRBJ1-3; a possible D gene is TRBD1 (5 bases). The V gene's germline CDR1 is SNHLY and CDR2 FYNNEI. V lost 6 bases, J lost 0 bases, and 15 bases lay in between. The CDR3 consists of 16 residues. CDR3 loop: CASRQDGSISGNTIYF. The CDR3 nucleotides are TGTGCCAGCAGACAGGACGGTTCCATCTCTGGAAACACCATATATTTT.

J is TRBJ2-2 and V is TRBV11-1; perhaps TRBD2 as D (5 bases). This CDR3 spans 16 amino acids. The V and J ends lost 5 bases and 0 bases respectively, with 13 bases between them. Germline V gene sequence: CDR1 SGHAT, CDR2 FQDESV (reference sequence). The CDR3 protein is CASSLSGFANTGELFF. The CDR3, as DNA: TGTGCCAGCAGCCTGTCGGGGTTCGCGAACACCGGGGAGCTGTTTTTT.

The V and J genes are TRBV6-1 and TRBJ2-2; TRBD1 agrees at 11 bases. This CDR3 is built from 15 residues. Germline values: CDR1 MNHNS, CDR2 SASEGT. V lost 6 bases and J lost 6; bases outside the gene matches: 6. DNA of the CDR3: TGTGCCAGCAGCTCACGGACAGGGGGCCCCGGGGAGCTGTTTTTT. It codes for CASSSRTGGPGELFF.

The rearrangement joins TRBV30 to TRBJ2-1, with TRBD2 as a possible D gene (5 bases). The CDR3 consists of 13 residues. V lost 1 base to trimming and J lost 1 base, with 5 bases between them. Germline V CDR1 and CDR2: GTSNPN, SVGIG (reference sequence). CDR3 sequence (DNA): TGTGCCTGGAGTGGGACTTCCTACAATGAGCAGTTCTTC. This translates into CAWSGTSYNEQFF.

The rearrangement uses TRBV4-2 and TRBJ2-5; 9 positions match TRBD2. Unmatched junction bases numbered 11, after V lost 4 bases and J lost 5 bases. Germline assignment: CDR1 LGHNA and CDR2 YNFKEQ. The CDR3 covers 16 residues. The CDR3, as DNA: TGTGCCAGCAGCCCAGGGGTTGCGGGGGGGCGTGAGACCCAGTACTTC. This gives the protein CASSPGVAGGRETQYF.